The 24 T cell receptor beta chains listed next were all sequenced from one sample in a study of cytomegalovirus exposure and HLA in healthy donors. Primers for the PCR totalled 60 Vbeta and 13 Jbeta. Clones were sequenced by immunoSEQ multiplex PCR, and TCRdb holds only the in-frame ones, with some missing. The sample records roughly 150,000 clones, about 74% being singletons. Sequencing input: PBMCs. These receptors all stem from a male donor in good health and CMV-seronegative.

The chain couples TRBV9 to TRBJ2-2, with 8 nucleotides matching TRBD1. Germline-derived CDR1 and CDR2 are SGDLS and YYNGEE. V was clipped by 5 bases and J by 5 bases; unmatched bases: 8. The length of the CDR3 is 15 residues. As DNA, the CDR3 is TGTGCCAGCAGTCGACAGGGGATGGGGACCGGGGAGCTGTTTTTT. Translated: CASSRQGMGTGELFF.

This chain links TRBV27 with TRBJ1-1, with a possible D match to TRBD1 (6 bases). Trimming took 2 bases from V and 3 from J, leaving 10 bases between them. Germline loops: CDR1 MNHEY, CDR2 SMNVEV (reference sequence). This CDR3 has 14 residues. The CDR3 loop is CASSLEGEYTEAFF. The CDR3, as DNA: TGTGCCAGCAGTTTAGAGGGGGAGTACACTGAAGCTTTCTTT.

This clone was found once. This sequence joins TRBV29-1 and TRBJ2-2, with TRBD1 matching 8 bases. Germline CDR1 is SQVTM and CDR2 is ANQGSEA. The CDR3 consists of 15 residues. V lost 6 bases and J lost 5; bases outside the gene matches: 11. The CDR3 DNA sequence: TGCAGCGTCCTCGGCGCGACAGGGGATACCGGGGAGCTGTTTTTT. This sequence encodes CSVLGATGDTGELFF.

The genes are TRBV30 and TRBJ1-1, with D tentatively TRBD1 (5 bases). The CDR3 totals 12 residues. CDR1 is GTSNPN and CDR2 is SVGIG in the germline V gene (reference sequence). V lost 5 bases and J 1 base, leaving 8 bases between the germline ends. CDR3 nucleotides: TGTGCCTGGGGGGGAGGGAACACTGAAGCTTTCTTT. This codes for CAWGGGNTEAFF.

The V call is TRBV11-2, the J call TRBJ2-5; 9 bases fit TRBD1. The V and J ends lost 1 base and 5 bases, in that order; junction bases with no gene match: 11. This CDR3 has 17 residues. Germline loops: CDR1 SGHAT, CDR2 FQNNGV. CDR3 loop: CASSLAPLGQGYETQYF. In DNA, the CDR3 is TGTGCCAGCAGCTTAGCGCCCTTGGGACAGGGTTACGAGACCCAGTACTTC.

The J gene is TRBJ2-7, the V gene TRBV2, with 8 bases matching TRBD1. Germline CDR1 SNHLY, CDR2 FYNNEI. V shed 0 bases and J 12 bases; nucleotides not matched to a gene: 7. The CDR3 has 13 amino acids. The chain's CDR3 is CASSEAGTGPGYF. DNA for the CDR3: TGTGCCAGCAGTGAAGCCGGGACAGGTCCGGGGTACTTC.

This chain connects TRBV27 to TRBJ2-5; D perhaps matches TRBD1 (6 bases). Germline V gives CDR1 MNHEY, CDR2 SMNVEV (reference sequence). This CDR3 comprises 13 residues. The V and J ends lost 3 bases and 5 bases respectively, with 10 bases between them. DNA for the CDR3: TGTGCCAGCAGTTTTCTTCAGGGGGAGACCCAGTACTTC. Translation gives CASSFLQGETQYF.

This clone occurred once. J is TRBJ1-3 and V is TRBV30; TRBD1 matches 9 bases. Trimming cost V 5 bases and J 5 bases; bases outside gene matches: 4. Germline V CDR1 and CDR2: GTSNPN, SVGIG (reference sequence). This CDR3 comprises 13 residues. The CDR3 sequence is CAWAGTGRNTIYF. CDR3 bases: TGTGCCTGGGCCGGGACAGGGAGAAACACCATATATTTT. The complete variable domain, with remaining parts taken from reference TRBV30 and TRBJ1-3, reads SQTIHQWPATLVQPVGSPLSLECTVEGTSNPNLYWYRQAAGRGLQLLFYSVGIGQISSEVPQNLSASRPQDRQFILSSKKLLLSDSGFYLCAWAGTGRNTIYFGEGSWLTVV.

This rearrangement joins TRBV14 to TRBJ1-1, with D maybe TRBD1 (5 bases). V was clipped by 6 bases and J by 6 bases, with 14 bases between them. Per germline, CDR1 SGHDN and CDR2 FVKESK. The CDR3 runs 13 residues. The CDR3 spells CASSQGGVAEAFF. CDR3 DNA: TGTGCCAGCAGTCAGGGAGGGGTGGCTGAAGCTTTCTTT.

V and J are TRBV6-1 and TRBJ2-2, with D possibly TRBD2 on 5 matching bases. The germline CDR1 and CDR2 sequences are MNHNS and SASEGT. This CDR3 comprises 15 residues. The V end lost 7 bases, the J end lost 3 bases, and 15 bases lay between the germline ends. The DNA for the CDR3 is TGTGCCAGCATAGTAGGTCAGGACTACACCGGGGAGCTGTTTTTT. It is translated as CASIVGQDYTGELFF.

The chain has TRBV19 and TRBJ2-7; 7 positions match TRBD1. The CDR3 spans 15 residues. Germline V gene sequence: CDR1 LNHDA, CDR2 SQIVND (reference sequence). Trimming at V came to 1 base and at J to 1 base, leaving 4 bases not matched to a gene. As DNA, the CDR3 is TGTGCCAGTAGTATAGGGGACAGTAGATCCTACGAGCAGTACTTC. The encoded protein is CASSIGDSRSYEQYF.

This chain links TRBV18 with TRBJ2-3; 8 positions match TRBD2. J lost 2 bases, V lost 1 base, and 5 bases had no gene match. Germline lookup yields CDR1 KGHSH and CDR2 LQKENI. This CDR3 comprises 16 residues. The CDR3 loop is CASSPLAGPFTDTQYF. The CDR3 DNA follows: TGTGCCAGCTCACCACTAGCGGGGCCCTTCACAGATACGCAGTATTTT.

In DNA, the CDR3 is TGTGCCAGCACCACTGGGGGGATCTCCTACAATGAGCAGTTCTTC. It is translated as CASTTGGISYNEQFF. J is TRBJ2-1 and V is TRBV28, with D perhaps matching TRBD2 (6 bases). The CDR3 has 15 amino acids. CDR1 is MDHEN, CDR2 SYDVKM, per germline. V lost 7 bases, J lost 0 bases, and 13 bases lay in between.

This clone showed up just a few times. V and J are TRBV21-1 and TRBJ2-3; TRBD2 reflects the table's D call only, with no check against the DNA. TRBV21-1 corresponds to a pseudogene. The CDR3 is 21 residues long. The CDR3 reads CASSKCDVGGTSGSVTDTQYF. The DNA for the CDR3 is TGTGCCAGCAGCAAATGTGATGTTGGTGGGACTAGCGGGAGTGTCACAGATACGCAGTATTTT.

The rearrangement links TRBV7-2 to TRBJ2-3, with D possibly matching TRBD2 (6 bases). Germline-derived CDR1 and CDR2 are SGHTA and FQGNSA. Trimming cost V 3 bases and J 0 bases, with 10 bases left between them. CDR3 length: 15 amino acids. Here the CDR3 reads CASSFSGTSTDTQYF. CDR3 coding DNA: TGTGCCAGCAGCTTTAGCGGAACTAGCACAGATACGCAGTATTTT.

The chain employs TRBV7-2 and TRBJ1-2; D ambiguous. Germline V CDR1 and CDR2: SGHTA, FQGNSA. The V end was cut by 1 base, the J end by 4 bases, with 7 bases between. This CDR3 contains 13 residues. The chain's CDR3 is CASSLGAAYGYTF. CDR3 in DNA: TGTGCCAGCAGCTTAGGGGCAGCCTATGGCTACACCTTC.

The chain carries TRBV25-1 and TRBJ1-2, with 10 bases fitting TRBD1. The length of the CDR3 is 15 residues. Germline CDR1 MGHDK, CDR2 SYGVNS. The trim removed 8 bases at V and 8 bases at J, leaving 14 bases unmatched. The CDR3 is CASQTGTGVLEGYTF. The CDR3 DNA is TGTGCCAGCCAAACCGGGACAGGGGTTTTGGAGGGCTACACCTTC.

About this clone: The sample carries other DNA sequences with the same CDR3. The CDR3 coding sequence is TGTGCCAGCAGCCCTGGTAGGAGCGGGGGCACAGATACGCAGTATTTT. It codes for CASSPGRSGGTDTQYF. The chain couples TRBV11-2 to TRBJ2-3, with 7 bases matching TRBD2. The J segment lost 1 base and the V segment lost 5 bases, leaving 9 bases of the junction unmatched. The CDR3 is made up of 16 amino acids. Germline CDR1 and CDR2: SGHAT and FQNNGV.

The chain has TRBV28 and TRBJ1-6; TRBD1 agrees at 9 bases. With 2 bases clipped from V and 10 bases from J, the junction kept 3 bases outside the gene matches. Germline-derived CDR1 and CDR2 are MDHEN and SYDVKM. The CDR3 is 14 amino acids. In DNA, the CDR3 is TGTGCCAGCAGTTTAGTACAGGGGGCATCACCCCTCCACTTT. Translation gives CASSLVQGASPLHF.

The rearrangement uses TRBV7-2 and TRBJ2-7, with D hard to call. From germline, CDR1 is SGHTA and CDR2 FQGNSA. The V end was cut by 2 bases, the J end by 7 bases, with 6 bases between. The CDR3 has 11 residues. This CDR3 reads CASSLLWEQYF. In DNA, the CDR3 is TGTGCCAGCAGCTTACTATGGGAGCAGTACTTC.

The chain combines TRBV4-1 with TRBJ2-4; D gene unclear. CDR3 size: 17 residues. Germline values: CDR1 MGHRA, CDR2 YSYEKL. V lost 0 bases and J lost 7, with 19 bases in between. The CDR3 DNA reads TGCGCCAGCAGCCAAGACAGCCTTACCCAGGCACCTAACATTCAGTACTTC. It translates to CASSQDSLTQAPNIQYF.

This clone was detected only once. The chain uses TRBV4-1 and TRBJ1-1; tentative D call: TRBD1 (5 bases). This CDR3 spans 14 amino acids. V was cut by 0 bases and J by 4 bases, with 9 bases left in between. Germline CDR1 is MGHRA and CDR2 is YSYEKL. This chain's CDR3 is CASSQDSRGTEAFF. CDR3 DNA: TGCGCCAGCAGCCAAGATAGTAGGGGCACTGAAGCTTTCTTT.

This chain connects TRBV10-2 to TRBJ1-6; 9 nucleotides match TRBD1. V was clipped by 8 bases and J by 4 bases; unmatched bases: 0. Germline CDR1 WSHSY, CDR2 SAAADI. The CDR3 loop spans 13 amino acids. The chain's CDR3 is CASGTGYNSPLHF. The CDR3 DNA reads TGCGCCAGCGGGACAGGGTATAATTCACCCCTCCACTTT.

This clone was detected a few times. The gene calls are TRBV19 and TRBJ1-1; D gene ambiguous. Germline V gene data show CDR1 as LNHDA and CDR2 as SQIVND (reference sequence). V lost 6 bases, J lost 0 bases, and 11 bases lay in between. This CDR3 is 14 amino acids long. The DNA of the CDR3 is TGTGCCAGTAGGGAGGATCTCGTGAACACTGAAGCTTTCTTT. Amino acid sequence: CASREDLVNTEAFF.